What follows are 15 T cell receptor beta chains derived from one specimen sequenced in a study of metastatic and nonmetastatic thyroid tumors. TCRdb reanalyzed the PCR reads with MiXCR. This sample carries 6,000 to 7,500 clones, 25% to 30% of them seen once, and the ten largest clones take less than 20%. Until they underwent thyroid surgery, no patient had received any treatment. Input material: adjacent normal tissue. The receptors originated from a female donor with papillary thyroid cancer or a benign thyroid nodule (not recorded which). Some clones in this sample may be carry-over from other donors' samples.

This clone is categorized as medium-sized. The chain couples TRBV2 to TRBJ2-1, with TRBD2 as a possible D gene (5 bases). Germline V lookup: CDR1 SNHLY, CDR2 FYNNEI. This CDR3 has 14 residues. V lost 7 bases to trimming and J lost 3 bases, with 13 bases between them. CDR3 sequence (DNA): TGTGCCAGCATGACGACTATAGGCTACAATGAGCAGTTCTTC. Protein product: CASMTTIGYNEQFF.

This clone was recorded many times. V usage is TRBV5-5 and J usage is TRBJ2-5, with TRBD2 matching over 10 bases. CDR1 SGHKS and CDR2 YYEKEE come from the germline V gene (reference sequence). CDR3 size: 17 residues. V was clipped by 0 bases and J by 1 base; unmatched bases: 6. DNA for the CDR3: TGTGCCAGCAGCTTGGAGGTAGCGGGGGGCTCCCAAGAGACCCAGTACTTC. Encoded protein: CASSLEVAGGSQETQYF. The variable domain in full, completed from reference TRBV5-5 and TRBJ2-5, reads DAGVTQSPTHLIKTRGQQVTLRCSPISGHKSVSWYQQVLGQGPQFIFQYYEKEERGRGNFPDRFSARQFPNYSSELNVNALLLGDSALYLCASSLEVAGGSQETQYFGPGTRLLVL.

A note on this clone: Different DNA sequences within this sample yield the same CDR3. The genes are TRBV11-1 and TRBJ1-1; D is unresolved. The CDR3 totals 14 residues. Deletions cut 5 bases from V and 7 bases from J, with 17 bases between. Germline V gene data show CDR1 as SGHAT and CDR2 as FQDESV (reference sequence). The CDR3 DNA sequence: TGTGCCAGCAGCACACGGATAGTAAGGGATGAAGCTTTCTTT. Protein: CASSTRIVRDEAFF. Using reference TRBV11-1 and TRBJ1-1 for the parts outside the CDR3, the full variable domain is EAEVAQSPRYKITEKSQAVAFWCDPISGHATLYWYRQILGQGPELLVQFQDESVVDDSQLPKDRFSAERLKGVDSTLKIQPAELGDSAMYLCASSTRIVRDEAFFGQGTRLTVV.

The chain is built from TRBV10-1 and TRBJ2-3; the match to TRBD2 covers 14 bases. V lost 4 bases and J lost 2; bases outside the gene matches: 11. There are 19 residues in the CDR3. Germline assignment: CDR1 WNHNN and CDR2 SYGVQD (reference sequence). The CDR3 DNA sequence: TGCGCCAGCAGTGGGCCGACTAGCGGGAGGGCCTATGACACAGATACGCAGTATTTT. It encodes CASSGPTSGRAYDTDTQYF.

Comment on this clone: The germline gene is not matched at one end of the junction; a read error may be the cause. The chain is built from TRBV7-9 and TRBJ1-4; D remains ambiguous. Germline CDR1 reads SEHNR; CDR2 reads FQNEAQ (reference sequence). This CDR3 region has 14 residues. The CDR3 reads CASSLGAEGEKLSF. The CDR3 nucleotides read TGTGCCAGCAGCTTAGGGGCCGAAGGCGAAAAACTTTCTTTT.

In this sample, this clone is medium-sized. This chain joins TRBV11-2 and TRBJ1-2, with D possibly matching TRBD1 (6 bases). Trimming left V 2 bases short and J 8 bases short, with 18 bases between. This CDR3 has 15 amino acids. Germline V gives CDR1 SGHAT, CDR2 FQNNGV. Here the CDR3 DNA reads TGTGCCAGCAGCTTAAGTTTCGGGACAATAGAGGGCTACACCTTC. This gives the protein CASSLSFGTIEGYTF.

This clone was detected a few times. V and J are TRBV27 and TRBJ1-1; 7 positions match TRBD1. CDR3 size: 15 residues. Germline lookup yields CDR1 MNHEY and CDR2 SMNVEV (reference sequence). J was trimmed by 0 bases and V by 6 bases; bases with no gene match: 7. CDR3 sequence: CASRPRQGLNTEAFF. The CDR3 DNA reads as TGTGCCAGCAGGCCACGACAGGGATTGAACACTGAAGCTTTCTTT.

The J gene is TRBJ1-1, the V gene TRBV7-9; 9 bases line up with TRBD1. The V gene end was trimmed by 7 bases and the J gene end by 2 bases; junction bases not matched to a gene: 5. This CDR3 region has 14 residues. Germline V gene data show CDR1 as SEHNR and CDR2 as FQNEAQ (reference sequence). The CDR3 loop is CASKQGAINTEAFF. The DNA for the CDR3 is TGTGCCAGCAAACAGGGGGCGATTAACACTGAAGCTTTCTTT. The whole variable domain, remainder taken from reference TRBV7-9 and TRBJ1-1, is DTGVSQNPRHKITKRGQNVTFRCDPISEHNRLYWYRQTLGQGPEFLTYFQNEAQLEKSRLLSDRFSAERPKGSFSTLEIQRTEQGDSAMYLCASKQGAINTEAFFGQGTRLTVV.

Judged by abundance, this clone is medium-sized (0.01 to 0.1%). V is TRBV20-1 and J is TRBJ1-1; D is perhaps TRBD1 (5 bases). The CDR3 runs 14 residues. V was clipped by 0 bases and J by 4 bases, with 12 bases between them. Germline V CDR1 and CDR2: DFQATT, SNEGSKA (reference sequence). CDR3 bases: TGCAGTGCTAGAGACGTCAGGGAAGGCACTGAAGCTTTCTTT. Amino acids: CSARDVREGTEAFF.

Within the sample, this clone is medium-sized. The CDR3 nucleotides read TGTGCCACCAGCCTCCATCCGGGGATCTATGGCTACACCTTC. Translation gives CATSLHPGIYGYTF. The rearrangement links TRBV15 to TRBJ1-2; D uncertain. Between the trimmed V and J ends, which lost 5 bases and 4 bases, there was a span of 14 bases. CDR1 is LNHNV and CDR2 is YYDKDF in the germline V gene (reference sequence). The CDR3 extends over 14 amino acids.

By sample share, this clone is large. This sequence joins TRBV6-1 and TRBJ1-2, with D possibly TRBD1 on 5 matching bases. Germline V lookup: CDR1 MNHNS, CDR2 SASEGT. The CDR3 loop spans 13 amino acids. With 2 bases removed from V and 5 bases from J, the gap between germline ends came to 9 bases. CDR3 protein: CASSEPPGYGYTF. CDR3 in DNA: TGTGCCAGCAGTGAACCTCCAGGGTATGGCTACACCTTC.

This clone is deemed medium-sized (0.01 to 0.1%). The V and J genes are TRBV20-1 and TRBJ2-1; 15 positions agree with TRBD2. The CDR3 totals 15 residues. V was pared by 3 bases and J by 6 bases, with 3 bases of the junction left unmatched. The germline CDR1 and CDR2 sequences are DFQATT and SNEGSKA (reference sequence). CDR3 in DNA: TGCAGTGCTAGCCGGACTAGCGGGAGGGCCAATGAGCAGTTCTTC. It encodes CSASRTSGRANEQFF.

About this clone: At one boundary the junction diverges from the germline segment, which might be a read error. The chain recombines TRBV18 with TRBJ2-1; D is uncertain. Germline V lookup: CDR1 KGHSH, CDR2 LQKENI. This CDR3 has 15 amino acids. DNA for the CDR3: TGTGCCAGCTCACCAGTGGGGTATTCCTTCAATGAGCAGTTCTTC. This encodes CASSPVGYSFNEQFF.

CDR3 protein: CASSLRWTTTADTQYF. In DNA, the CDR3 is TGTGCCAGCAGTTTAAGGTGGACCACAACCGCAGATACGCAGTATTTT. The chain joins TRBV12-3 or TRBV12-4 to TRBJ2-3; the D is unclear. This CDR3 contains 16 residues. The V and J ends lost 2 bases and 4 bases respectively, with 16 bases between them.

Here the CDR3 DNA reads TGCGCCAGCAGTGAAGCTAGCGGGGCCTTTGATACGCAGTATTTT. Protein sequence: CASSEASGAFDTQYF. This chain connects TRBV10-1 to TRBJ2-3; TRBD2 aligns across 9 bases. Germline-derived CDR1 and CDR2 are WNHNN and SYGVQD (reference sequence). The CDR3 runs to 15 residues. With V trimmed by 3 bases and J by 6 bases, 7 bases remained unmatched.